These 32 T cell receptor beta chains were all obtained from the same sample, sequenced in a study of T cell responses to AZD1222 COVID-19 vaccine. Sequencing was performed with immunoSEQ multiplex PCR; in TCRdb, only in-frame clones are kept and a portion is missing. The sample lists around 140,000 clones, almost 90% occurring once. Sequencing used peripheral blood, obtained 28 days after the second AZD1222 dose. These TCRs come from an adult who received the AZD1222 COVID-19 vaccine.

The gene calls are TRBV6-2 or TRBV6-3 and TRBJ2-4; 7 bases are shared with TRBD2. V lost 2 bases to trimming and J lost 8 bases; unmatched junction nucleotides: 21. Germline CDR1 reads MNHEY; CDR2 reads SVGEGT. The length of the CDR3 is 19 residues. The CDR3 reads CASSYPPDASGSRRDIQYF. The CDR3 coding sequence is TGTGCCAGCAGTTACCCTCCCGATGCTAGCGGTTCTCGTCGGGACATTCAGTACTTC.

The gene calls are TRBV7-9 and TRBJ1-1; no reliable D call. Trimming stripped 3 bases from V and 7 bases from J, with 9 bases between. Germline V gives CDR1 SEHNR, CDR2 FQNEAQ (reference sequence). This CDR3 is 12 amino acids long. The CDR3 spells CASSLESGEAFF. The CDR3 DNA is TGTGCCAGCAGCTTGGAGTCGGGTGAAGCTTTCTTT.

J is TRBJ2-7 and V is TRBV11-2; 11 bases are shared with TRBD1. Germline CDR1 SGHAT, CDR2 FQNNGV. V trimming: 2 bases; J trimming: 3 bases; junction bases outside the gene matches: 3. The CDR3 has 15 residues. In nucleotides, the CDR3 is TGTGCCAGCAGCTTAACGGGACAGGGGGTCTACGAGCAGTACTTC. Translating it yields CASSLTGQGVYEQYF.

This clone came up once. The same CDR3 is also encoded by other DNA sequences in this sample. The chain has TRBV29-1 and TRBJ2-1; tentatively, D is TRBD2 (5 bases). Germline lookup yields CDR1 SQVTM and CDR2 ANQGSEA. The V end lost 4 bases, the J end lost 2 bases, and 9 bases lay between the germline ends. The CDR3 totals 13 residues. CDR3 region: CSVVGLTYNEQFF. The DNA of the CDR3 is TGCAGCGTTGTTGGACTGACCTACAATGAGCAGTTCTTC.

The rearrangement links TRBV2 to TRBJ2-1; possible D gene TRBD2, 6 bases. V was shortened by 2 bases and J by 10 bases, with 15 bases between the two germline ends. The germline V gene has CDR1 SNHLY and CDR2 FYNNEI. The CDR3 is made up of 14 amino acids. The CDR3 sequence is CASSENQRVKEQFF. DNA of the CDR3: TGTGCCAGCAGTGAAAACCAGCGGGTCAAGGAGCAGTTCTTC.

This clone was picked up a small number of times. Other DNA sequences in the sample encode the same CDR3. The J gene is TRBJ2-3, the V gene TRBV7-9, with no clear D. This CDR3 region has 11 residues. V was pared by 2 bases and J by 3 bases, with 0 bases between. CDR1 and CDR2 from the germline V gene are SEHNR and FQNEAQ (reference sequence). The DNA of the CDR3 is TGTGCCAGCAGCTTAACAGATACGCAGTATTTT. As protein: CASSLTDTQYF.

The chain employs TRBV30 and TRBJ2-5; 11 nucleotides align to TRBD2. The germline V gene has CDR1 GTSNPN and CDR2 SVGIG (reference sequence). Germline trimming cut 3 bases from V and 5 bases from J; bases unmatched to any gene: 8. CDR3 size: 15 residues. This CDR3 is CAWSATSGSGETQYF. Here the CDR3 DNA reads TGTGCCTGGAGCGCTACTAGCGGGAGTGGGGAGACCCAGTACTTC.

This chain connects TRBV28 to TRBJ1-1; possibly TRBD1 for D (5 bases). V dropped 4 bases and J dropped 1 base, with 16 bases sitting between them. Germline values: CDR1 MDHEN, CDR2 SYDVKM. This CDR3 is 16 amino acids long. This CDR3 is CASSSLPGRQNTEAFF. In DNA, the CDR3 is TGTGCCAGCAGTTCTCTACCGGGACGGCAGAACACTGAAGCTTTCTTT. Full variable domain (rest looked up from reference TRBV28 and TRBJ1-1): DVKVTQSSRYLVKRTGEKVFLECVQDMDHENMFWYRQDPGLGLRLIYFSYDVKMKEKGDIPEGYSVSREKKERFSLILESASTNQTSMYLCASSSLPGRQNTEAFFGQGTRLTVV.

The rearrangement joins TRBV6-5 to TRBJ1-1; TRBD1 agrees at 7 bases. This CDR3 has 13 amino acids. Germline CDR1 and CDR2: MNHEY and SVGAGI. The J segment lost 4 bases and the V segment lost 6 bases, leaving 5 bases of the junction unmatched. For the CDR3, the DNA is TGTGCCAGCAGCTACGACAGGGTCACTGAAGCTTTCTTT. Translating it yields CASSYDRVTEAFF.

V and J are TRBV28 and TRBJ1-1, with 8 nucleotides matching TRBD1. V gave up 5 bases and J gave up 1 base; unmatched junction bases: 9. This CDR3 has 16 amino acids. Per the germline V gene, CDR1 is MDHEN and CDR2 is SYDVKM. The CDR3 DNA follows: TGTGCCAGCAGTATTTCCCGGACAGGGAAGAACACTGAAGCTTTCTTT. Protein sequence: CASSISRTGKNTEAFF.

This clone was counted a few times. The rearrangement links TRBV10-1 to TRBJ1-1; the D is unclear. Germline-derived CDR1 and CDR2 are WNHNN and SYGVQD (reference sequence). V lost 4 bases and J 1 base, leaving 10 bases between the germline ends. This CDR3 spans 14 amino acids. The CDR3 reads CASSANTRNTEAFF. DNA of the CDR3: TGCGCCAGCAGTGCGAACACTAGGAACACTGAAGCTTTCTTT.

The rearrangement joins TRBV5-6 to TRBJ1-1; D remains unclear. The germline CDR1 and CDR2 sequences are SGHDT and YYEEEE. This CDR3 is 15 amino acids long. V was trimmed by 1 base and J by 1 base, leaving 11 bases between them. The CDR3 here is CASSLTGPPNTEAFF. In nucleotides, the CDR3 is TGTGCCAGCAGCTTGACCGGGCCCCCGAACACTGAAGCTTTCTTT.

V is TRBV28 and J is TRBJ2-2, with 7 bases that match TRBD2. Unmatched junction bases numbered 5, after V lost 6 bases and J lost 10 bases. CDR3 length: 12 amino acids. Germline values: CDR1 MDHEN, CDR2 SYDVKM. This CDR3 is CASRSTSVELFF. Here the CDR3 DNA reads TGTGCCAGCAGGTCCACTAGCGTGGAGCTGTTTTTT.

The chain links TRBV10-1 to TRBJ1-1; D may be TRBD1 (5 bases). Germline V gene data show CDR1 as WNHNN and CDR2 as SYGVQD (reference sequence). The CDR3 covers 14 residues. V lost 3 bases and J lost 4, with 12 bases in between. The DNA of the CDR3 is TGCGCCAGCAGTGATCCGGGGACTAGCACTGAAGCTTTCTTT. This codes for CASSDPGTSTEAFF.

This chain joins TRBV5-1 and TRBJ2-5, with TRBD2 matching over 12 bases. Germline CDR1 SGHRS, CDR2 YFSETQ. There are 15 residues in the CDR3. V was pared by 6 bases and J by 1 base, with 4 bases of the junction left unmatched. The CDR3 bases are TGCGCCAGCACCAGGACTAGCGGGATCCAAGAGACCCAGTACTTC. Its translation: CASTRTSGIQETQYF. Based on the CDR3 plus reference TRBV5-1 and TRBJ2-5, the full variable domain is KAGVTQTPRYLIKTRGQQVTLSCSPISGHRSVSWYQQTPGQGLQFLFEYFSETQRNKGNFPGRFSGRQFSNSRSEMNVSTLELGDSALYLCASTRTSGIQETQYFGPGTRLLVL.

The chain uses TRBV19 and TRBJ1-5, with D tentatively TRBD1 (5 bases). V was trimmed by 8 bases and J by 9 bases, leaving 23 bases between them. CDR1 is LNHDA and CDR2 is SQIVND in the germline V gene (reference sequence). There are 15 residues in the CDR3. CDR3 DNA sequence: TGTGCCAGTGTTCTTGATCGTTCAGGGTTGGGGCCCCAGCATTTT. Translating gives CASVLDRSGLGPQHF.

This chain links TRBV3-1 (or the pseudogene TRBV3-2) with TRBJ2-7; 8 positions agree with TRBD2. Germline V lookup: CDR1 LGHDT, CDR2 YNNKEL (reference sequence). V trimming: 0 bases; J trimming: 6 bases; junction bases outside the gene matches: 10. This CDR3 region has 16 residues. The CDR3 sequence is CASSQEGHGRALEQYF. CDR3 coding DNA: TGTGCCAGCAGCCAAGAAGGGCACGGGAGGGCCCTCGAGCAGTACTTC.

The CDR3 nucleotides are TGTGCCAGCAGGTTTGAAAGCGGGAGGTGGGAGACCCAGTACTTC. Translated: CASRFESGRWETQYF. This rearrangement joins TRBV7-2 to TRBJ2-5; 9 bases agree with TRBD2. CDR1 is SGHTA and CDR2 is FQGNSA in the germline V gene. CDR3 length equals 15 residues. V dropped 6 bases and J dropped 5; count of bases not matched to a gene: 10.

The chain employs TRBV6-5 and TRBJ1-2, with D perhaps matching TRBD1 (6 bases). The germline gives CDR1 MNHEY, CDR2 SVGAGI. The CDR3 loop spans 15 amino acids. The ends were cut back, 6 bases at V and 4 bases at J, with 18 bases in the middle. The CDR3 DNA reads as TGTGCCAGCAGCACCAGCCGAGGGACACCCTATGGCTACACCTTC. Translated: CASSTSRGTPYGYTF.

J is TRBJ1-5 and V is TRBV6-2 or TRBV6-3; D is undetermined. This CDR3 comprises 13 residues. V lost 4 bases and J 5 bases, leaving 9 bases between the germline ends. Germline V gives CDR1 MNHEY, CDR2 SVGEGT. The CDR3 DNA is TGTGCCAGCAGTTGGGAAACTTATCAGCCCCAGCATTTT. Residues: CASSWETYQPQHF.

The chain joins TRBV16 to TRBJ1-3, with D perhaps TRBD1 (6 bases). This CDR3 region has 14 residues. CDR1 is KGHSY and CDR2 is FQNENV in the germline V gene. Trimming shortened V by 4 bases and J by 2 bases, and 9 bases separated the two germline ends. The CDR3 is CASSPDRTGNTIYF. Here the CDR3 DNA reads TGTGCCAGCAGCCCGGACAGAACTGGAAACACCATATATTTT.

This chain links TRBV9 with TRBJ2-6; 7 nucleotides line up with TRBD1. This CDR3 is built from 14 residues. Germline V lookup: CDR1 SGDLS, CDR2 YYNGEE. V lost 3 bases, J lost 12 bases, and 9 bases stayed unmatched. The CDR3 nucleotides are TGTGCCAGCAGCGCATCCGGGACAGACTCCGTCCTGACTTTC. It encodes CASSASGTDSVLTF.

The CDR3 bases are TGTGCCAGCAGTGCGATGTCAGGGGGATACACCGGGGAGCTGTTTTTT. Amino acid sequence: CASSAMSGGYTGELFF. This sequence joins TRBV6-1 and TRBJ2-2, with TRBD1 matching over 7 bases. The germline V gene has CDR1 MNHNS and CDR2 SASEGT. The CDR3 is 16 amino acids. The trim removed 4 bases at V and 3 bases at J, leaving 8 bases unmatched.

This clone was seen only once. V is TRBV6-5 and J is TRBJ2-3, with a tentative D call TRBD1 (6 bases). V dropped 7 bases and J dropped 0 bases, with 11 bases sitting between them. The germline gives CDR1 MNHEY, CDR2 SVGAGI. CDR3 size: 14 residues. This CDR3 reads CASIMGASTDTQYF. As DNA, the CDR3 is TGTGCCAGCATTATGGGGGCGAGCACAGATACGCAGTATTTT.

The chain combines TRBV6-5 with TRBJ1-3; 10 bases fit TRBD1. Trimming removed 4 bases from V and 4 bases from J; junction bases left unmatched: 4. The CDR3 spans 15 residues. CDR1 and CDR2 from the germline V gene are MNHEY and SVGAGI. The CDR3: CASSSGTGDGNTIYF. The CDR3 nucleotides are TGTGCCAGCAGTTCCGGGACAGGGGACGGAAACACCATATATTTT.

The chain employs TRBV19 and TRBJ2-3; the D is unclear. In germline, CDR1 is LNHDA, CDR2 SQIVND (reference sequence). The CDR3 is 13 amino acids. Deletions cut 3 bases from V and 4 bases from J, with 8 bases between. CDR3 DNA: TGTGCCAGTAGTATGTCCCAGTCAGATACGCAGTATTTT. This codes for CASSMSQSDTQYF.

The chain employs TRBV7-3 and TRBJ2-3; D gene uncertain. This CDR3 contains 15 residues. V lost 2 bases to trimming and J lost 6 bases, with 15 bases between them. Germline V gene data show CDR1 as SGHTA and CDR2 as FQGTGA. The CDR3 spells CASSLFGHPVDTQYF. The CDR3 bases are TGTGCCAGCAGCTTATTCGGCCACCCGGTGGATACGCAGTATTTT. Filled out from reference TRBV7-3 and TRBJ2-3, the complete variable domain reads GAGVSQTPSNKVTEKGKYVELRCDPISGHTALYWYRQSLGQGPEFLIYFQGTGAADDSGLPNDRFFAVRPEGSVSTLKIQRTERGDSAVYLCASSLFGHPVDTQYFGPGTRLTVL.

This clone showed up just a few times. This sequence joins TRBV7-9 and TRBJ1-1; 8 bases map to TRBD1. This CDR3 has 16 residues. The germline V gene has CDR1 SEHNR and CDR2 FQNEAQ (reference sequence). V shed 3 bases, J shed 0 bases, and the junction held 6 bases outside the gene matches. The CDR3 region has the DNA TGTGCCAGCAGCTTCGACAGGGGAAACTTGAACACTGAAGCTTTCTTT. Translating it yields CASSFDRGNLNTEAFF.

The chain couples TRBV18 to TRBJ2-2; 8 positions match TRBD1. The germline V gene encodes CDR1 KGHSH and CDR2 LQKENI. V dropped 3 bases and J dropped 7; count of bases not matched to a gene: 7. The CDR3 totals 15 residues. The CDR3 DNA reads as TGTGCCAGCTCACCGGGGACAGGCTATGTCGGGGAGCTGTTTTTT. Residues: CASSPGTGYVGELFF.

Only one count was recorded for this clone. The V call is TRBV7-2, the J call TRBJ1-4; tentative D call: TRBD1 (6 bases). The CDR3 loop spans 14 amino acids. CDR1 and CDR2 from the germline V gene are SGHTA and FQGNSA. V was trimmed by 5 bases and J by 5 bases, leaving 12 bases between them. CDR3 loop: CASSLQQGNEKLFF. The DNA of the CDR3 is TGTGCCAGCAGCCTCCAACAGGGCAATGAAAAACTGTTTTTT.

This clone showed up just once. The chain uses TRBV2 and TRBJ1-5; D may be TRBD1 (5 bases). This CDR3 is built from 13 residues. Trimming took 8 bases from V and 4 from J, leaving 12 bases between them. From germline, CDR1 is SNHLY and CDR2 FYNNEI. CDR3 nucleotide sequence: TGTGCCAGCCTCAGGGACGTTAATCAGCCCCAGCATTTT. This codes for CASLRDVNQPQHF.

This chain joins TRBV7-2 and TRBJ2-7; D might be TRBD2 (6 bases). V lost 4 bases, J lost 2 bases, and 9 bases lay in between. The CDR3 covers 13 residues. The germline CDR1 and CDR2 sequences are SGHTA and FQGNSA. CDR3 sequence reads: CASSSASAYEQYF. CDR3 in DNA: TGTGCCAGCAGCTCTGCTAGCGCCTACGAGCAGTACTTC.